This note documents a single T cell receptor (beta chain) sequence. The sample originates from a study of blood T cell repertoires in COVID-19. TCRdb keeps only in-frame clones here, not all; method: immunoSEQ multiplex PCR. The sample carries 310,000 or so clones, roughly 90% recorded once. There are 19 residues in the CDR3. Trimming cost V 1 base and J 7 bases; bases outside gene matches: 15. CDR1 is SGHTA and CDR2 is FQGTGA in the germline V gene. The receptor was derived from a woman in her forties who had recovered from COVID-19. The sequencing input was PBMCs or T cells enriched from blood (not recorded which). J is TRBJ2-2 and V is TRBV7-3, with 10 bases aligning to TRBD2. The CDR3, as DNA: TGTGCCAGCAGCTTAAACCCTAGCGGGAGAGGCCTTGCTGTCGGGGAGCTGTTTTTT. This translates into CASSLNPSGRGLAVGELFF.